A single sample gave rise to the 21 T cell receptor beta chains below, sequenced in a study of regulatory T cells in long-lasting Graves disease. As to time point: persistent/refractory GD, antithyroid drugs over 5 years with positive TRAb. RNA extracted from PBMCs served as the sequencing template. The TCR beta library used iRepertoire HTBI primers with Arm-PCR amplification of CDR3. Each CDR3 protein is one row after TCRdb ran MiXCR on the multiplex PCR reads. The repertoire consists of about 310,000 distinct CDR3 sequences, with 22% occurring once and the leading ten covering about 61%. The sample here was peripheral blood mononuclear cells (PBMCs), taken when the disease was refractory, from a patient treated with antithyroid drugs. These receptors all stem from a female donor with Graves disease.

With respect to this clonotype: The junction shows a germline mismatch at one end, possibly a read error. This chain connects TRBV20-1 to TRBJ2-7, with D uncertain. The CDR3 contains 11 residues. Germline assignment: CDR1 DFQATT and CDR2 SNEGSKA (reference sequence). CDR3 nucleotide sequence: TGCAGTGTTAGAACAATCAACGAGCAGTACTTC. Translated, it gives CSVRTINEQYF.

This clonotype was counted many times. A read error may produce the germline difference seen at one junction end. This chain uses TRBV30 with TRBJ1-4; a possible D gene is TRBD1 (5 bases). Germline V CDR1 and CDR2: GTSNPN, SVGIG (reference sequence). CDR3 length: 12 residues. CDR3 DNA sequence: TGTGCCTGGAGCCTAGCCGGGACTGCAAGTTATTTT. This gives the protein CAWSLAGTASYF.

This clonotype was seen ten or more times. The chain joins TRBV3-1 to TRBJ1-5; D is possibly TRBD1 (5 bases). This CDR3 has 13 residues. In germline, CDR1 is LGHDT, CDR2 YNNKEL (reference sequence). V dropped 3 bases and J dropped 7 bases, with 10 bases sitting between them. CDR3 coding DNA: TGTGCCAGCAGCCACGGGACGGGGCAGCCCCAGCATTTT. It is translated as CASSHGTGQPQHF.

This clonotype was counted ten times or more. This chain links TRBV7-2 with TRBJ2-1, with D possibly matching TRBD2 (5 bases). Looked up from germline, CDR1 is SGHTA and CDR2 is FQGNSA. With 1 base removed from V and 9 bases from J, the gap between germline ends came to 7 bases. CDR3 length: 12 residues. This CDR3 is CASSLGEFEQFF. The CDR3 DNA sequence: TGTGCCAGCAGCTTAGGGGAGTTTGAGCAGTTCTTC.

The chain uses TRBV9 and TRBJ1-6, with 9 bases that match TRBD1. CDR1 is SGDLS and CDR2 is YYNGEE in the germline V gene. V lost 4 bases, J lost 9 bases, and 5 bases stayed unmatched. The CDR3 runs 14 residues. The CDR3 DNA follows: TGTGCCAGCAGCTCCGGGACAGGGATTTCACCCCTCCACTTT. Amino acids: CASSSGTGISPLHF.

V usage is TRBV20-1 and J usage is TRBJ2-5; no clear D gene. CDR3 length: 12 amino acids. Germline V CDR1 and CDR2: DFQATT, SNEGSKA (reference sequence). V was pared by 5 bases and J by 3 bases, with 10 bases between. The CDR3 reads CSAAALKETQYF. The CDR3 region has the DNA TGCAGTGCTGCGGCGCTTAAAGAGACCCAGTACTTC.

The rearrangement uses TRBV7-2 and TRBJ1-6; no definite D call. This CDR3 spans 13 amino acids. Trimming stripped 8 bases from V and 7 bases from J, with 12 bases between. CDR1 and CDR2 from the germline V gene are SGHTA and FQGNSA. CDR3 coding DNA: TGTGCCAGCCGAGACAAGAACAATTCACCCCTCCACTTT. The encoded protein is CASRDKNNSPLHF.

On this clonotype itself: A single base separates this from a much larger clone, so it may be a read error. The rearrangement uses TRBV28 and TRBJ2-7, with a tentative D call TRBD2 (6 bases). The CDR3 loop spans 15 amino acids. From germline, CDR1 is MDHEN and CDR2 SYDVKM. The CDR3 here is CASKKSGSSSYEQHF. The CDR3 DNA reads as TGTGCCAGCAAAAAAAGCGGGTCCAGCTCCTACGAGCAGCACTTC. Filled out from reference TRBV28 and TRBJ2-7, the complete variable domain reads DVKVTQSSRYLVKRTGEKVFLECVQDMDHENMFWYRQDPGLGLRLIYFSYDVKMKEKGDIPEGYSVSREKKERFSLILESASTNQTSMYLCASKKSGSSSYEQHFGPGTRLTVT.

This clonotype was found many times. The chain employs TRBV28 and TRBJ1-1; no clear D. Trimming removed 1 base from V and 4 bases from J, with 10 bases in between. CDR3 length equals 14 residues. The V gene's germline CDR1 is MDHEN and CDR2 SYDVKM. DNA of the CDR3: TGTGCCAGCAGTTTATACGCCCTGGGCACTGAAGCTTTCTTT. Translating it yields CASSLYALGTEAFF.

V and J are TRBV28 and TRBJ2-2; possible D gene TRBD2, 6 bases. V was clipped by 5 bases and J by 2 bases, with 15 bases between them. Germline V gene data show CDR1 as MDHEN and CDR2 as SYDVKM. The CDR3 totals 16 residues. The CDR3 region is CASSPQLGGNTGELFF. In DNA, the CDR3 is TGTGCCAGCAGTCCTCAACTCGGGGGAAACACCGGGGAGCTGTTTTTT.

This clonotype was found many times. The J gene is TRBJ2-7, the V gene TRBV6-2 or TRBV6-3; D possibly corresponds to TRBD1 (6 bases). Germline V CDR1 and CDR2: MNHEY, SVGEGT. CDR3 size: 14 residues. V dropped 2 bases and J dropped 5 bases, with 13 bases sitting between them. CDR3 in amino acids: CASSYSTTGNEQYF. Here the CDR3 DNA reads TGTGCCAGCAGTTACAGCACCACAGGGAACGAGCAGTACTTC.

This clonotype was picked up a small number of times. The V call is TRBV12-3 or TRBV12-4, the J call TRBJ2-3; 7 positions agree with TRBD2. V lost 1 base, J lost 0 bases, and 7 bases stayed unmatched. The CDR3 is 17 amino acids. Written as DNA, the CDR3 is TGTGCCAGCAGTTTAGTAAGCGGGACCTCTAGCACAGATACGCAGTATTTT. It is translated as CASSLVSGTSSTDTQYF.

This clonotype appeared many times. The CDR3, as DNA: TGTGCCAGCAGTTTTGCGACAGGGGATAACATTCAGTACTTC. Translated, it gives CASSFATGDNIQYF. V usage is TRBV28 and J usage is TRBJ2-4, with TRBD1 identical over 8 bases. The length of the CDR3 is 14 residues. The trim removed 3 bases at V and 7 bases at J, leaving 5 bases unmatched. Germline CDR1 reads MDHEN; CDR2 reads SYDVKM.

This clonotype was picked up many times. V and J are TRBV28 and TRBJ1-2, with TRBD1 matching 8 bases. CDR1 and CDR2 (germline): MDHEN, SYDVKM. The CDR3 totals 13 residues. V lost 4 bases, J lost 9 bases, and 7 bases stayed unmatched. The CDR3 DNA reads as TGTGCCAGCAGTTACGGACAGGGTAGCAGCTACACCTTC. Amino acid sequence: CASSYGQGSSYTF.

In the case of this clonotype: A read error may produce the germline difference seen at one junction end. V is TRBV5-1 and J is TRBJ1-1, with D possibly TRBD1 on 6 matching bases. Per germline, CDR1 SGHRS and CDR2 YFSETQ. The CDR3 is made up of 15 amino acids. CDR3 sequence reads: CASSFTGISNTEAYF. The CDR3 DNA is TGCGCCAGCAGCTTTACAGGGATCTCGAACACTGAAGCTTACTTT.

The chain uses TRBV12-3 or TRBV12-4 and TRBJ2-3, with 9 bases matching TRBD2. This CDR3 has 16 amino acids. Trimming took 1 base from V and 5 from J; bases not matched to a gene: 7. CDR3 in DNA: TGTGCCAGCAGTTTAGGGTTAGCGGGAGCGGGAGATACGCAGTATTTT. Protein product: CASSLGLAGAGDTQYF.

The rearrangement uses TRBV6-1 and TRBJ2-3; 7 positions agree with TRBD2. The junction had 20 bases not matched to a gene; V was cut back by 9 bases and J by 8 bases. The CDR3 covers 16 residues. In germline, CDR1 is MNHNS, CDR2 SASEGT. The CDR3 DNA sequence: TGTGCCAGTGGGAGGGAACGAGACGGGAGTGTAGGTACGCAGTATTTT. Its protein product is CASGRERDGSVGTQYF.

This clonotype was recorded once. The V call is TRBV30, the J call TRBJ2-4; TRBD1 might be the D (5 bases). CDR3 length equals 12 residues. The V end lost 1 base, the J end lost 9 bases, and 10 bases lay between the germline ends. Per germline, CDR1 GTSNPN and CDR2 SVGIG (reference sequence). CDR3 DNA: TGTGCCTGGAGTGGACAGCCCAGCATTCAGTACTTC. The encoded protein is CAWSGQPSIQYF.

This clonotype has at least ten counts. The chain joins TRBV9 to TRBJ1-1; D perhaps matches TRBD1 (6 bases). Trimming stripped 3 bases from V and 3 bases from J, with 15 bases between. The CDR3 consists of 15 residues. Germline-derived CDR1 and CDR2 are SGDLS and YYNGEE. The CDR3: CASSAEVGGHTEAFF. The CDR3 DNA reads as TGTGCCAGCAGCGCCGAGGTAGGGGGGCACACTGAAGCTTTCTTT.

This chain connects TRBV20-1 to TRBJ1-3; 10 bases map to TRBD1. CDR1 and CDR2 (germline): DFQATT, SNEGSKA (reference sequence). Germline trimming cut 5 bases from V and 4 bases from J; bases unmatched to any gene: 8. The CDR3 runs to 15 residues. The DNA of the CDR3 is TGCAGTGCTTTCCGAGGGACAGGGGTCGGAAACACCATATATTTT. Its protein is CSAFRGTGVGNTIYF.

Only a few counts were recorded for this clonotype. The CDR3 bases are TGCAGTGCTAGAGATCCTGGACAGGGTTTGAACATTCAGTACTTC. It is translated as CSARDPGQGLNIQYF. The chain has TRBV20-1 and TRBJ2-4, with 8 bases aligning to TRBD1. CDR3 length: 15 amino acids. J was trimmed by 7 bases and V by 0 bases; bases with no gene match: 8. The germline gives CDR1 DFQATT, CDR2 SNEGSKA (reference sequence).